The 16 T cell receptor beta chains below all came from one sample that was sequenced in a study of blood T cells in healthy people across ages. Next came a second PCR, run for about 7 to 12 cycles, which used a sample-barcoded 5' primer along with a J-beta primer mix. TCRdb processed the 5' RACE reads anew with MiXCR; each CDR3 protein has one entry. The data hold some 850,000 distinct CDR3 sequences, with 25% to 30% observed a single time. These same records also appear under a second study, on T cells of mothers and their children.

The sequencing input was blood. All receptors derive from a boy between 10 and 17 years old in good health.

The V gene is TRBV6-5, the J gene TRBJ2-4; D gene unclear. The V gene lost 3 bases and the J gene lost 0 bases, with 12 bases spanning the gap. CDR3 size: 16 residues. CDR1 MNHEY and CDR2 SVGAGI come from the germline V gene. The CDR3 bases are TGTGCCAGCAGTTATACCCCGGACCTAGCCAAAAACATTCAGTACTTC. Its protein is CASSYTPDLAKNIQYF.

The chain links TRBV10-2 to TRBJ1-4; the D gene is possibly TRBD1 (6 bases). The CDR3 is 14 residues long. Germline values: CDR1 WSHSY, CDR2 SAAADI. Trimming pared 5 bases from V and 8 bases from J, leaving 15 bases between. Written as DNA, the CDR3 is TGCGCCAGCAGTAAGGACAGTTGGAAGGAAAAACTGTTTTTT. Translating it yields CASSKDSWKEKLFF.

The chain employs TRBV5-5 and TRBJ2-7; TRBD1 matches 12 bases. The CDR3 consists of 16 residues. V dropped 1 base and J dropped 0; count of bases not matched to a gene: 2. Germline V gene lookup returns CDR1 SGHKS and CDR2 YYEKEE (reference sequence). Here the CDR3 reads CASSLKGQGASYEQYF. Written as DNA, the CDR3 is TGTGCCAGCAGCTTGAAGGGACAGGGGGCCTCCTACGAGCAGTACTTC.

The chain carries TRBV4-1 and TRBJ2-7, with D perhaps TRBD2 (7 bases). The J call may be faulty, since TRBJ2-1 better matches the DNA end. Germline assignment: CDR1 MGHRA and CDR2 YSYEKL. The CDR3 is made up of 16 amino acids. The CDR3 region is CASSLPGRTVYNEQFF. The CDR3, as DNA: TGCGCCAGCAGCCTTCCCGGGAGGACAGTCTACAATGAGCAGTTCTTC.

This clonotype came up a few times. This rearrangement joins TRBV6-1 to TRBJ1-2; D is perhaps TRBD1 (5 bases). Trimming pared 0 bases from V and 6 bases from J, leaving 11 bases between. CDR1 MNHNS and CDR2 SASEGT come from the germline V gene. CDR3 length equals 14 residues. CDR3 in amino acids: CASSEAGGRDGYTF. CDR3 nucleotide sequence: TGTGCCAGCAGTGAAGCAGGAGGCAGGGATGGCTACACCTTC.

J is TRBJ2-2 and V is TRBV6-1, with 7 bases that match TRBD2. The CDR3 runs to 15 residues. Germline values: CDR1 MNHNS, CDR2 SASEGT. J lost 3 bases, V lost 7 bases, and 8 bases had no gene match. The CDR3 loop reads CASIIMGGDTGELFF. Written as DNA, the CDR3 is TGTGCCAGCATTATTATGGGGGGGGACACCGGGGAGCTGTTTTTT.

This sequence joins TRBV20-1 and TRBJ2-5, with 8 bases fitting TRBD2. Germline V gene sequence: CDR1 DFQATT, CDR2 SNEGSKA (reference sequence). Germline trimming cut 1 base from V and 0 bases from J; bases unmatched to any gene: 1. The CDR3 sequence is 14 residues long. Written as DNA, the CDR3 is TGCAGTGCTAGAGGCGGGGGGCACCAAGAGACCCAGTACTTC. As protein: CSARGGGHQETQYF.

This chain uses TRBV12-5 with TRBJ2-2, with 7 bases lining up with TRBD1. Trimming took 6 bases from V and 4 from J; bases not matched to a gene: 11. The CDR3 is made up of 16 amino acids. CDR1 and CDR2 (germline): LGHNT, FRNRAP. CDR3 bases: TGTGCTAGTGGCCCTCCTACTACAGGGGCCACCGGGGAGCTGTTTTTT. It specifies CASGPPTTGATGELFF.

This clonotype was counted a few times. V and J are TRBV20-1 and TRBJ2-5, with TRBD2 matching 9 bases. V shed 6 bases, J shed 11 bases, and the junction held 22 bases outside the gene matches. The CDR3 has 16 residues. Germline-derived CDR1 and CDR2 are DFQATT and SNEGSKA (reference sequence). The CDR3 here is CSANSHSAGGGLLQYF. The CDR3 nucleotides read TGCAGTGCAAACAGTCATTCAGCGGGGGGTGGTCTTCTGCAGTACTTC.

V gene TRBV10-3 combines with J gene TRBJ2-7, with a possible D match to TRBD2 (5 bases). CDR3 length: 15 residues. CDR1 is ENHRY, CDR2 SYGVKD, per germline. The germline V and J ends were trimmed by 8 bases and 0 bases, with 17 bases remaining between them. CDR3 DNA: TGTGCCATCGGCGTAAGAGCGGTCGACTCCTACGAGCAGTACTTC. Its translation is CAIGVRAVDSYEQYF.

With regard to this clonotype: With a much larger clone just one base away, this may be a read error. The chain has TRBV12-5 and TRBJ2-2; D is possibly TRBD1 (6 bases). The V gene's germline CDR1 is LGHNT and CDR2 FRNRAP. Trimming stripped 6 bases from V and 9 bases from J, with 14 bases between. The CDR3 extends over 13 amino acids. The CDR3 loop reads CASGLQGYRELFF. The CDR3 DNA follows: TGTGCTAGTGGGTTACAGGGCTACAGGGAGCTGTTTTTT.

This clonotype has a handful of counts. CDR3 region: CATSRVRGSWAPRTNEKLFF. CDR3 bases: TGTGCCACCAGCAGAGTTCGGGGCTCCTGGGCCCCTCGAACTAATGAAAAACTGTTTTTT. V gene TRBV15 combines with J gene TRBJ1-4; a possible D gene is TRBD1 (5 bases). The CDR3 covers 20 residues. Germline assignment: CDR1 LNHNV and CDR2 YYDKDF (reference sequence). V lost 1 base, J lost 1 base, and 22 bases lay in between.

This clonotype turned up a few times. The chain links TRBV28 to TRBJ2-5; D remains unclear. Between the trimmed V and J ends, which lost 1 base and 0 bases, there was a span of 9 bases. In germline, CDR1 is MDHEN, CDR2 SYDVKM. CDR3 length: 15 amino acids. The CDR3 protein is CASSLLASDQETQYF. The CDR3, as DNA: TGTGCCAGCAGTTTATTAGCCTCGGACCAAGAGACCCAGTACTTC.

The rearrangement joins TRBV25-1 to TRBJ1-3, with 8 bases aligning to TRBD1. J gave up 0 bases and V 8 bases, and 3 bases lay outside the gene matches. The CDR3 runs 14 residues. Per the germline V gene, CDR1 is MGHDK and CDR2 is SYGVNS. This CDR3 is CASAGQGSGNTIYF. The CDR3 DNA is TGTGCCAGCGCCGGACAGGGCTCTGGAAACACCATATATTTT. The full variable domain, with the rest looked up from reference TRBV25-1 and TRBJ1-3, is EADIYQTPRYLVIGTGKKITLECSQTMGHDKMYWYQQDPGMELHLIHYSYGVNSTEKGDLSSESTVSRIRTEHFPLTLESARPSHTSQYLCASAGQGSGNTIYFGEGSWLTVV.

This clonotype was detected only a few times. J is TRBJ2-3 and V is TRBV18, with no clear D. Germline V lookup: CDR1 KGHSH, CDR2 LQKENI. This CDR3 contains 14 residues. V was cut by 3 bases and J by 0 bases, with 7 bases left in between. Here the CDR3 DNA reads TGTGCCAGCTCACCTCCTCCTAGCACAGATACGCAGTATTTT. Translating gives CASSPPPSTDTQYF.

In its sample, this clonotype was seen a few times. This chain uses TRBV2 with TRBJ1-5; no clear D gene. Trimming removed 8 bases from V and 3 bases from J, with 11 bases in between. CDR1 and CDR2 from the germline V gene are SNHLY and FYNNEI. There are 13 residues in the CDR3. The CDR3 region is CASLLRFNQPQHF. The CDR3 DNA reads TGTGCCAGCCTCCTGAGATTCAATCAGCCCCAGCATTTT.